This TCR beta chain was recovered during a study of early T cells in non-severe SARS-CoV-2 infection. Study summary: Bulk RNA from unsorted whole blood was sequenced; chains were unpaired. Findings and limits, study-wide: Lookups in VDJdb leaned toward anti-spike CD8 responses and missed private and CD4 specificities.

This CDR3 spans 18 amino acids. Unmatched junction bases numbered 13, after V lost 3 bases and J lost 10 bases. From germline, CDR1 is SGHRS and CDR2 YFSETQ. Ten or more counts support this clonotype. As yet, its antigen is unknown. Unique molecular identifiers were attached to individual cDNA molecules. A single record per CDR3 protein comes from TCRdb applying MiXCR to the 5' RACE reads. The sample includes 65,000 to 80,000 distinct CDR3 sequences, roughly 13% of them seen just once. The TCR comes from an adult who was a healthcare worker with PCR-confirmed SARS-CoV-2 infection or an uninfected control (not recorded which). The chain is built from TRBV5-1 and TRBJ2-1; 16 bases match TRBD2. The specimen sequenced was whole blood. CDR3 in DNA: TGCGCCAGCAGCTCCGGGACTAGCGGGAGGGGGACCGCCAGCGAGCAGTTCTTC. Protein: CASSSGTSGRGTASEQFF.